This record looks at one T cell receptor beta chain sequence and its context. Different DNA sequences within this sample yield the same CDR3. This CDR3 is built from 14 residues. V was pared by 2 bases and J by 1 base, with 9 bases between. Germline V CDR1 and CDR2: SGHKS, YYEKEE (reference sequence). Original processing notes: Amplification of reference gene primers was used by the study to estimate nucleated cell counts. Sequencing was performed with immunoSEQ multiplex PCR; in TCRdb, only in-frame clones are kept and a portion is missing. The D gene and trimming were derived from the DNA, and the V and J assignments and clone size from that table. The data hold about 670,000 clones, with approximately 90% observed a single time. The sample originates from a study of blood T cell repertoires in COVID-19. In the study overall: Specimens from acute and convalescent COVID-19 originated in the United States, Italy and Spain. Nucleic acid was either cDNA or gDNA, and it came from T cells, B-cell-depleted T cells, or PBMCs.

The material sequenced was peripheral blood. This clonotype originated in a woman younger than 35 with acute or convalescent COVID-19. This rearrangement joins TRBV5-5 to TRBJ1-1, with D possibly matching TRBD1 (5 bases). CDR3 in DNA: TGTGCCAGCAGCTTAGCCGGGGGGAACACTGAAGCTTTCTTT. Translating gives CASSLAGGNTEAFF. The full variable domain, with the rest looked up from reference TRBV5-5 and TRBJ1-1, is DAGVTQSPTHLIKTRGQQVTLRCSPISGHKSVSWYQQVLGQGPQFIFQYYEKEERGRGNFPDRFSARQFPNYSSELNVNALLLGDSALYLCASSLAGGNTEAFFGQGTRLTVV.